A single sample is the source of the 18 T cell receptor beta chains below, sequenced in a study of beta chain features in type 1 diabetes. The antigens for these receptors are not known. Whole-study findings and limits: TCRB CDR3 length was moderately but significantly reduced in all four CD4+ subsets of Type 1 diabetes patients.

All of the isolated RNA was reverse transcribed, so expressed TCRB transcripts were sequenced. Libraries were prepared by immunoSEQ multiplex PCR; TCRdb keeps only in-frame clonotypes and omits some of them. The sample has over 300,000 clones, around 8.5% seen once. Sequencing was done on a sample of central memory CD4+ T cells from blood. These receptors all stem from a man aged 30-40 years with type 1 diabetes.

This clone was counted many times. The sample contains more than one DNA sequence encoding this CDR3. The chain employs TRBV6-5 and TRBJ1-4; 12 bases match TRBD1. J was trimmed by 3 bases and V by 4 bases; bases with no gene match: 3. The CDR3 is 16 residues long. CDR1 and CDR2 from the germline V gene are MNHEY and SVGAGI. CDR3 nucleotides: TGTGCCAGCAGTTCGGGACAGGGGGCCGCTAATGAAAAACTGTTTTTT. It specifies CASSSGQGAANEKLFF.

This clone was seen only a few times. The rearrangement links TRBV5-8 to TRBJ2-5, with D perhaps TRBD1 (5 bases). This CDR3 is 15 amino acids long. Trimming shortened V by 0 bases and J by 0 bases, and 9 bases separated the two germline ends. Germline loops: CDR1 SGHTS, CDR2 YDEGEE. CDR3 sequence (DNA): TGTGCCAGCAGCTTGGGTCTGACAGACCAAGAGACCCAGTACTTC. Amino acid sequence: CASSLGLTDQETQYF. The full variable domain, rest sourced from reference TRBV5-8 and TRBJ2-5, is EAGVTQSPTHLIKTRGQQATLRCSPISGHTSVYWYQQALGLGLQFLLWYDEGEERNRGNFPPRFSGRQFPNYSSELNVNALELEDSALYLCASSLGLTDQETQYFGPGTRLLVL.

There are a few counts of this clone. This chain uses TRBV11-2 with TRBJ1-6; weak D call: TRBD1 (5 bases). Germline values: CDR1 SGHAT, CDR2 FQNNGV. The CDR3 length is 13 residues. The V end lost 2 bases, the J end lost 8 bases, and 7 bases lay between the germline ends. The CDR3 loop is CASSLLGDSPLHF. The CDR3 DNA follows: TGTGCCAGCAGCTTACTAGGGGATTCACCCCTCCACTTT. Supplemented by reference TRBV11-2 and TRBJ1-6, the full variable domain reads EAGVAQSPRYKIIEKRQSVAFWCNPISGHATLYWYQQILGQGPKLLIQFQNNGVVDDSQLPKDRFSAERLKGVDSTLKIQPAKLEDSAVYLCASSLLGDSPLHFGNGTRLTVT.

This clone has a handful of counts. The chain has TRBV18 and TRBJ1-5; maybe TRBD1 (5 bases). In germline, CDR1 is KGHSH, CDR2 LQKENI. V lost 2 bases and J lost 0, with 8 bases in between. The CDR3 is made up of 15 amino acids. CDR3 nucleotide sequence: TGTGCCAGCTCACCATTGCAGGGTAGCAATCAGCCCCAGCATTTT. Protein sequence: CASSPLQGSNQPQHF.

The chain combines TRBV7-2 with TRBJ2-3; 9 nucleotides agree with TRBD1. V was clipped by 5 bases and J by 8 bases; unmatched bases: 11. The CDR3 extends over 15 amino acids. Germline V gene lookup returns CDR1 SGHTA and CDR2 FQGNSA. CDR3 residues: CASSTGQGLMGTQYF. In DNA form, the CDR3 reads TGTGCCAGCAGCACTGGACAGGGGTTAATGGGTACGCAGTATTTT.

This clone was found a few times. This CDR3 reads CASSPDGNNEQFF. For the CDR3, the DNA is TGCGCCAGCAGCCCTGACGGGAACAATGAGCAGTTCTTC. V gene TRBV5-1 combines with J gene TRBJ2-1; D is possibly TRBD2 (5 bases). CDR3 length equals 13 residues. V shed 4 bases and J shed 5 bases, with 10 bases lying between them. Germline CDR1 SGHRS, CDR2 YFSETQ.

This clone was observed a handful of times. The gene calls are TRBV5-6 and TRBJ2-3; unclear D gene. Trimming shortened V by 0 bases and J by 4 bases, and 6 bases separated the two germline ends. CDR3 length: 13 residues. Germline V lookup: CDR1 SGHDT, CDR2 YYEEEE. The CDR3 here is CASSLGMSDTQYF. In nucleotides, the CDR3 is TGTGCCAGCAGCTTGGGGATGTCAGATACGCAGTATTTT. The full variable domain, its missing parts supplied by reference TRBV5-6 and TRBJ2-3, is DAGVTQSPTHLIKTRGQQVTLRCSPKSGHDTVSWYQQALGQGPQFIFQYYEEEERQRGNFPDRFSGHQFPNYSSELNVNALLLGDSALYLCASSLGMSDTQYFGPGTRLTVL.

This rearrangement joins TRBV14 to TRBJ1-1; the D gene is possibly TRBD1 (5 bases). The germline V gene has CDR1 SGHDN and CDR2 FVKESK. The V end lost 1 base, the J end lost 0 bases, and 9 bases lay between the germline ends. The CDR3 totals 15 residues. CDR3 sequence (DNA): TGTGCCAGCAGCCAAGTTCGACAGATGAACACTGAAGCTTTCTTT. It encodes CASSQVRQMNTEAFF.

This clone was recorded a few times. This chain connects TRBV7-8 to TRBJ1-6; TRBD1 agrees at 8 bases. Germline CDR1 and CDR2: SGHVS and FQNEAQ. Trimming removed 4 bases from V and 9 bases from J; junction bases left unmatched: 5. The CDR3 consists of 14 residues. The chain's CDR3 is CASSSTQGASPLHF. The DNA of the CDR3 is TGTGCCAGCAGCTCGACCCAGGGGGCTTCACCCCTCCACTTT. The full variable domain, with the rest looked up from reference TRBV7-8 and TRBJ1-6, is GAGVSQSPRYKVAKRGQDVALRCDPISGHVSLFWYQQALGQGPEFLTYFQNEAQLDKSGLPSDRFFAERPEGSVSTLKIQRTQQEDSAVYLCASSSTQGASPLHFGNGTRLTVT.

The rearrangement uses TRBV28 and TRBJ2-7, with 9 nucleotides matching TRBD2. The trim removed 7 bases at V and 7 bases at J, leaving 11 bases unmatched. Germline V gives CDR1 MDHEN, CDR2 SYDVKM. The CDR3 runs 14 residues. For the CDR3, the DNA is TGTGCCAGCAATAGCGGGGGATCGCTATTTGAGCAGTACTTC. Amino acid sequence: CASNSGGSLFEQYF.

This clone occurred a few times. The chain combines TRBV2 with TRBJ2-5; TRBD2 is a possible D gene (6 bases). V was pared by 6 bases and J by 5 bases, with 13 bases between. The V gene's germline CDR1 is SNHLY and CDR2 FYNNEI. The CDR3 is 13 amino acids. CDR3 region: CASRVNGGETQYF. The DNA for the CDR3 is TGTGCCAGCAGGGTCAACGGAGGGGAGACCCAGTACTTC.

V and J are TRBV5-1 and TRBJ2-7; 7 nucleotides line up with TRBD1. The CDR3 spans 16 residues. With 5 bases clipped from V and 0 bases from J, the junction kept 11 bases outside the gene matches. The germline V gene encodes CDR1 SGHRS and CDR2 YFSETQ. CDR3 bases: TGCGCCAGCAGGACAAACACACAGGGGAGCTCCTACGAGCAGTACTTC. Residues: CASRTNTQGSSYEQYF.

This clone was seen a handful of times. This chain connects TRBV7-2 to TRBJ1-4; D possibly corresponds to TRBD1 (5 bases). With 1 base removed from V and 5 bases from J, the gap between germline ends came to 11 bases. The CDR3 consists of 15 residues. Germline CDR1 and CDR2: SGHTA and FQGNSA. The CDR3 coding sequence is TGTGCCAGCAGCTTAGGGGGGATCTACAATGAAAAACTGTTTTTT. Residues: CASSLGGIYNEKLFF.

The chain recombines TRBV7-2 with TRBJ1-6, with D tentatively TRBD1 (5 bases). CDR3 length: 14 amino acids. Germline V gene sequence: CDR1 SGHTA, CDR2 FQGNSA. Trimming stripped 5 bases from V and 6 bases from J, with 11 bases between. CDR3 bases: TGTGCCAGCAGCCGGGGCAGCCTTAATTCACCCCTCCACTTT. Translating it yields CASSRGSLNSPLHF. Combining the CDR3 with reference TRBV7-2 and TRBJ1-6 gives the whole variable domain GAGVSQSPSNKVTEKGKDVELRCDPISGHTALYWYRQSLGQGLEFLIYFQGNSAPDKSGLPSDRFSAERTGGSVSTLTIQRTQQEDSAVYLCASSRGSLNSPLHFGNGTRLTVT.

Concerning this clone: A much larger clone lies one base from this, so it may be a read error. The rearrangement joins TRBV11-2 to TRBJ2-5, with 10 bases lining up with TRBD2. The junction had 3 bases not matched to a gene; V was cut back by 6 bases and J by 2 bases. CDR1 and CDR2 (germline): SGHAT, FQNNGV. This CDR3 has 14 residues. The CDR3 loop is CASSWTSGQETQYF. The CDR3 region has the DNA TGTGCCAGCAGTTGGACTAGCGGACAAGAGACCCAGTACTTC.

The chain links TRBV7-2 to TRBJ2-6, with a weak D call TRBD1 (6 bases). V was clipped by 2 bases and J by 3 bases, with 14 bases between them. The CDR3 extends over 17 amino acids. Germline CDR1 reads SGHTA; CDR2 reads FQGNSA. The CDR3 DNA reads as TGTGCCAGCAGCTTACATCGGGCAGGGGTTGGGGCCAACGTCCTGACTTTC. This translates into CASSLHRAGVGANVLTF.

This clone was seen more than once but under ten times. CDR3 DNA: TGTGCCAGCAGTTCTTACGATCCGGGAGGTTCACCCCTCCACTTT. It yields the protein CASSSYDPGGSPLHF. The chain employs TRBV28 and TRBJ1-6; D gene unclear. In germline, CDR1 is MDHEN, CDR2 SYDVKM. V was trimmed by 4 bases and J by 9 bases, leaving 16 bases between them. This CDR3 region has 15 residues.

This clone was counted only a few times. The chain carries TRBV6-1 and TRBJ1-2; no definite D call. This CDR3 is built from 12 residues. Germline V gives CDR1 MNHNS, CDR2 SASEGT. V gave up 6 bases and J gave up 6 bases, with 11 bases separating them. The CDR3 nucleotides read TGTGCCAGCAGCCCGAGCCGCCATGGCTACACCTTC. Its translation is CASSPSRHGYTF.